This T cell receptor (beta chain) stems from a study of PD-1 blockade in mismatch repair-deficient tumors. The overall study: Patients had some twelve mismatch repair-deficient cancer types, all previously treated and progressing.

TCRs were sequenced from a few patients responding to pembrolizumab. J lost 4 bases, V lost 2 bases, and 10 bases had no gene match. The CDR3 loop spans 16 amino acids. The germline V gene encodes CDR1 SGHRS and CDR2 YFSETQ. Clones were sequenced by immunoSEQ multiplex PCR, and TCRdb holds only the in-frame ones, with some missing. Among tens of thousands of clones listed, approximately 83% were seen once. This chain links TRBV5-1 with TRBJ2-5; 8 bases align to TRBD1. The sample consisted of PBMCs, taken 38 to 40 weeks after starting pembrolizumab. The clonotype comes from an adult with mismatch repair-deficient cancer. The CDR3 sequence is CASSFGQGLLVETQYF. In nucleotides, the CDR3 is TGCGCCAGCAGCTTCGGACAGGGCCTACTGGTAGAGACCCAGTACTTC.